In this sample, the clone carrying this T cell receptor (beta chain) turned up many times. Time point denoted: persistent/refractory GD, antithyroid drugs over 5 years with positive TRAb. Generation of the TCR library employed RNA extracted from PBMCs. These data are taken from a study of regulatory T cells in long-lasting Graves disease. CDR1 is MNHEY, CDR2 SVGAGI, per germline. The junction had 7 bases not matched to a gene; V was cut back by 2 bases and J by 8 bases. The CDR3 totals 15 residues. HTBI primers from iRepertoire and Arm-PCR of CDR3 regions yielded the TCR beta libraries. TCRdb used MiXCR to reprocess the multiplex PCR reads, holding one entry per CDR3 protein. The sample has 310,000 or so distinct CDR3 sequences, roughly a fifth seen once; the top ten hold more than 50%.

The sequence was obtained from a female donor with Graves disease. The source was peripheral blood mononuclear cells (PBMCs), collected when the disease was refractory, from a patient treated with antithyroid drugs. The chain uses TRBV6-5 and TRBJ2-2, with 8 bases that match TRBD1. DNA for the CDR3: TGTGCCAGCAGTTACCTAGACAGGGGTGCGGGGGAGCTGTTTTTT. Translation: CASSYLDRGAGELFF.